This T cell receptor (beta chain) was sequenced for a study of T cells in Graves' hyperthyroidism and ophthalmopathy. Findings and caveats of the study: Among thyroid clonotypes expanded above 0.001, most also appeared in blood.

J gave up 0 bases and V 10 bases, and 9 bases lay outside the gene matches. CDR3 length: 16 amino acids. Germline V gene sequence: CDR1 MNHNS, CDR2 SASEGT. Criteria for exclusion of patients were uncontrolled infection, other autoimmune disease, pregnancy or lactation. Orbital computed tomography, thyroid ultrasound, serum thyroxine and TRAb, and clinical symptoms together informed the diagnoses. From more than 8 ml of fresh peripheral blood, PBMCs were isolated. In its sample, this clonotype was seen many times. The antigen remains undetermined. TCR beta CDR3 sequences were amplified from RNA transcripts. Initially, a first-round RT-PCR of the TCR CDR3 employed the HTBI primer set. TCRdb fed the multiplex PCR reads into MiXCR, producing one record per CDR3 protein. Here the sample spans around 500,000 distinct CDR3 sequences, about 16% being singletons.

The origin of this receptor is a woman in her twenties or thirties with Graves' ophthalmopathy. Sequences were obtained from blood. The chain uses TRBV6-1 and TRBJ2-3; 11 bases are shared with TRBD2. The CDR3 spells CATSPTSGGSTDTQYF. The CDR3 DNA reads as TGTGCCACAAGCCCTACTAGCGGGGGAAGCACAGATACGCAGTATTTT.